This entry is about one TCR beta chain. Its antigen is currently unknown. A read error is the likely source, as a far larger clone sits one nucleotide away. The data stem from a study of regulatory T cells in long-lasting Graves disease. The study's findings and limits: Favored gene segments in persistent disease were TRBV28, TRBJ1-2 and TRBJ2-5. Relative to new patients (roughly 1,000), persistent patients exhibited greater sharing of public clonotypes (approximately 3,000). The researchers studied only peripheral blood, not thyroid tissue.

Time point defined: newly diagnosed GD, antithyroid drugs for less than 3 months. Making the TCR library involved RNA that had been extracted from PBMCs. The patients were drawn from one endocrinology department in Xi'an, China. V was clipped by 0 bases and J by 10 bases, with 4 bases between them. CDR3 length equals 11 residues. Germline V gene sequence: CDR1 SNHLY, CDR2 FYNNEI. Library construction for TCR beta used iRepertoire HTBI primers and Arm-PCR of CDR3 regions. TCRdb re-called the multiplex PCR reads with MiXCR, one entry per CDR3 protein. Seen here are approximately 230,000 distinct CDR3 sequences, approximately 16% observed once, and the top ten hold approximately 20%.

The chain combines TRBV2 with TRBJ2-1, with no clear D. This receptor was identified in a female donor with Graves disease. Specimen: peripheral blood mononuclear cells (PBMCs), collected at new diagnosis, from a patient treated with antithyroid drugs. CDR3 bases: TGTGCCAGCAGTGAAGCCGGGGAGCAGTTCTTC. Its protein is CASSEAGEQFF.